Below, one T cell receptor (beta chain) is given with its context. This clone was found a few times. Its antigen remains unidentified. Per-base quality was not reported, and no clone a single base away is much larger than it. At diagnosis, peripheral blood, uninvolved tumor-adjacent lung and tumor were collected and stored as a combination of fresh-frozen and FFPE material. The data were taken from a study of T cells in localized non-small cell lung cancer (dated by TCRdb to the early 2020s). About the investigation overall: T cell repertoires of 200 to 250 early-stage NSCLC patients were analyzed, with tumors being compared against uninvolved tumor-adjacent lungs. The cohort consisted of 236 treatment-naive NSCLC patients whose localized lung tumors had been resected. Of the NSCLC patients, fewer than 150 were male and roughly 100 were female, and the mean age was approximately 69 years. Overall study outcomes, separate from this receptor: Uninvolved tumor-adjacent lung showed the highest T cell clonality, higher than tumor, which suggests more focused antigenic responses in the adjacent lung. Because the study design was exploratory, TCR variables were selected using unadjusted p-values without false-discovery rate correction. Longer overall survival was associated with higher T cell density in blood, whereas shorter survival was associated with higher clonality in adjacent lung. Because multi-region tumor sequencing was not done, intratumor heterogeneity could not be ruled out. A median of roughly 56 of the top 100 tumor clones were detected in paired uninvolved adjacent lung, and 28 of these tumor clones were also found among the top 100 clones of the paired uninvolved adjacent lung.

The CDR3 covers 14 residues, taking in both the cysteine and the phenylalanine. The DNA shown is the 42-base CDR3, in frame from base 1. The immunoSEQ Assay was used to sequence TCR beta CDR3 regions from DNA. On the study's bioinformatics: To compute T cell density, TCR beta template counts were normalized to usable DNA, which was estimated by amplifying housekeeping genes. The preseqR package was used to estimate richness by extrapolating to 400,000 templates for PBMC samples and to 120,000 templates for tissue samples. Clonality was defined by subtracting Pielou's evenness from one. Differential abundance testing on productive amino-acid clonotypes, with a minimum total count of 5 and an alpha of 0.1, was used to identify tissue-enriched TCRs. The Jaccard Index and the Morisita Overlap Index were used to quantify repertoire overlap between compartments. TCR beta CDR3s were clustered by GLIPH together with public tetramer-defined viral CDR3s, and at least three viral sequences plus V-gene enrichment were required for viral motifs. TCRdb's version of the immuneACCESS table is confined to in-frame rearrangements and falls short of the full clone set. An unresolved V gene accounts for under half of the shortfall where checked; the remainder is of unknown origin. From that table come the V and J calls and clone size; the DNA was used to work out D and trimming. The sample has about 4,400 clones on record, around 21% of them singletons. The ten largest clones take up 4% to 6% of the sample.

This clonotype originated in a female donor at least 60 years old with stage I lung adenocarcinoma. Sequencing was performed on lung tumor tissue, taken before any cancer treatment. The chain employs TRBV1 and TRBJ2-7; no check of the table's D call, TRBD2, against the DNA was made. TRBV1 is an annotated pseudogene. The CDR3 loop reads CASSQEGGVYEQYF. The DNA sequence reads TGCGCCAGCAGCCAAGAGGGGGGGGTTTACGAGCAGTACTTC.